This T cell receptor (beta chain) was captured by sequencing in a study of breast tumors, draining lymph nodes, adjacent tissues (TCRdb year 2016). Looking at the study overall: In breast cancer patients, the study compared the TCR beta repertoires of tumor, adjacent nontumor tissue and axillary lymph nodes. In human breast cancer, the study set out to evaluate how tumor, surrounding tissue and draining lymph node repertoires relate to one another and whether T cells may move between these sites.

Study-level results and caveats: The data were considered consistent with the idea that most tumor T cells come from the lymph node and then expand in tumor tissue. Tumors showed preferential V and J gene usage, and their T-cell repertoire diversity fell below that of lymph nodes yet above that of nontumor tissue. The conclusion that tumor T cells originate in lymph nodes was framed as consistent with a hypothesis rather than directly demonstrated. Tumor and nontumor tissue repertoires were significantly more similar in luminal-like than in basal-like breast cancer.

The adjacent samples were made up of nontumor breast tissue that surrounded the tumor. Regarding this clonotype: There is no known antigen for this receptor. Per-base qualities were not stored, and no clone one base away is much larger.

The germline V gene sets CDR1 to SGDLS and CDR2 to YYNGEE. From the cysteine through the phenylalanine, the CDR3 covers 14 amino acids. Just CDR3 DNA is preserved here, 42 bases in frame from base 1. Ends trimmed: V by 4 bases, J by 9 bases; bases unmatched to a gene: 5. The data were produced on an Illumina HiSeq 2000. Multiplex PCR amplification was used to build the TCR beta chain libraries. The amplified TCR beta chain products were analyzed by high-throughput sequencing. TCRdb handled the public reads itself, with Q25 trimming in fastp and clone calling in MiXCR, and kept productive beta chains. Every distinct CDR3 protein forms one entry, paired with its most common genes and DNA. In this sample the table shows 20,000 to 30,000 distinct CDR3 sequences, approximately 70% of which occur a single time. The ten largest clonotypes hold 23% of the sample.

This TCR was recovered from a female donor with breast cancer. Some clones in this sample may be carry-over from other donors' samples. The chain links TRBV9 with TRBJ2-1; 12 bases in the junction line up with TRBD2. Sequencing was carried out using tumor-adjacent breast tissue. Here the CDR3 is given as CASSLGLAGSEQFF. The DNA sequence is TGTGCCAGCAGCCTCGGACTAGCGGGGAGTGAGCAGTTCTTC.